These T cell receptor beta chains were read from a single sample in a study of blood T cells in healthy people across ages. TCRdb reanalysed the 5' RACE reads using MiXCR and keeps one entry per CDR3 protein. The repertoire has some 1.4 million distinct CDR3 sequences, 42% of them found once; the top ten carry approximately 7.9%. Sequencing was performed on blood. Receptors were obtained from a woman under 30 in good health. Each CDR3 is given with its conserved first and last residue. A D gene is named only where the DNA matches it firmly. Rows may omit the clone size; those that give it use once, few, many or a size class.

J gene,V gene,clone size,D gene,CDR3 DNA,CDR3 protein
TRBJ2-7,TRBV27,few,.,TGTGCCAGCAGTGAGACTAGTAACTCCTACGAGCAGTACTTC,CASSETSNSYEQYF
TRBJ2-7,TRBV6-5,once,.,TGTGCCAGCAGTCTCACGGCCTCTCAAGATGCGCAGTACTTC,CASSLTASQDAQYF
TRBJ1-2,TRBV3-1,.,.,TGTGCCAGCAGCCAAAACAATAACTATGGCTACACCTTC,CASSQNNNYGYTF
TRBJ1-2,TRBV12-3/TRBV12-4,.,TRBD1,TGTGCCAGCAGTTCACAGGGGGTCAAGGGCTACACCTTC,CASSSQGVKGYTF
TRBJ1-1,TRBV15,.,TRBD1,TGTGCCACCAGCAGTTGGGACAGGGGAAGTACTGAAGCTTTCTTT,CATSSWDRGSTEAFF
TRBJ2-5,TRBV3-1,few,TRBD1,TGTGCCAGCAGCCAAGGTTGGTCAGGACAGGGGATCGAGACCCAGTACTTC,CASSQGWSGQGIETQYF
TRBJ1-2,TRBV6-6,.,.,TGTGCCAGCAGTTACTCTGTTCAACAGGCGGACTATGGCTACACCTTC,CASSYSVQQADYGYTF
TRBJ1-1,TRBV4-1,.,.,TGCGCCAGCAGCCAAGCAGAGGGGGGAGGACAGACCCCTGAAGCTTTCTTT,CASSQAEGGGQTPEAFF
TRBJ2-1,TRBV4-1,.,TRBD2,TGCGCCAGCAGCCAAGATAGTCCTAGCGGGAGTTATAGAAATGAGCAGTTCTTC,CASSQDSPSGSYRNEQFF
TRBJ1-4,TRBV7-9,few,.,TGTGCCAGCAGCGCTTACAGTAATGAAAAACTGTTTTTT,CASSAYSNEKLFF
TRBJ2-7,TRBV28,.,TRBD1,TGTGCCAGCAGCCGGGGGACAGGGCAGTGCGAGCAGTACTTC,CASSRGTGQCEQYF
TRBJ2-7,TRBV2,.,.,TGTGCCAGCAGTTTTCTAAATACCACTAGCTCCTACGAGCAGTACTTC,CASSFLNTTSSYEQYF
TRBJ2-3,TRBV27,few,TRBD2,TGTGCCAGCATTGAGGGGACTAGCGGGATCGCAGATACGCAGTATTTT,CASIEGTSGIADTQYF
TRBJ1-4,TRBV7-8,many,.,TGTGCCAGCAGCCCCGATAATGAAAAACTGTTTTTT,CASSPDNEKLFF
TRBJ2-5,TRBV6-1,.,.,TGTGCCAGCAGTCGCCTAGCCTTAGAGACCCAGTACTTC,CASSRLALETQYF
TRBJ1-1,TRBV30,.,.,TGTGCTGCGGCGGAGAACACTGAAGCTTTCTTT,CAAAENTEAFF
TRBJ2-5,TRBV29-1,few,TRBD2,TGCAGCGTTGGCGGGGGACTTTTGGGGGAGACCCAGTACTTC,CSVGGGLLGETQYF
TRBJ1-1,TRBV20-1,.,.,TGCAGTGCTAGAGACGGAGGAACAGGGAACACTGAAGCTTTCTTT,CSARDGGTGNTEAFF
TRBJ2-6,TRBV12-3/TRBV12-4,.,.,TGTGCCAGCAGTTTTAGCTTAGAGGGGATAGTGTCTGGGGCCAACGTCCTGACTTTC,CASSFSLEGIVSGANVLTF
TRBJ1-2,TRBV6-5,.,.,TGTGCCAGCAGTTACACACGTACGGCCCCCTATGGCTACACCTTC,CASSYTRTAPYGYTF
TRBJ2-7,TRBV3-1,few,.,TGTGCCAGCAGCCAAGAACAGTCGGGAGCTCACGAGCAGTACTTC,CASSQEQSGAHEQYF
TRBJ1-2,TRBV29-1,.,TRBD1,TGCAGCGTTAAAGGGCAGGGGGATGGCTACACCTTC,CSVKGQGDGYTF
TRBJ2-7,TRBV7-9,.,.,TGTGCCAGCAGCTGGTCGACAGTCTCGAACGAGCAGTACTTC,CASSWSTVSNEQYF
TRBJ1-1,TRBV5-1,.,.,TGCGCCAGCAGCTGGGGGGCAGGAGGTGGAACTGAAGCTTTCTTT,CASSWGAGGGTEAFF
TRBJ2-7,TRBV9,few,TRBD1,TGTGCCAGCAGCGTAGAGGACAGGAGCTCCTACGAGCAGTACTTC,CASSVEDRSSYEQYF
TRBJ2-7,TRBV12-3/TRBV12-4,.,.,TGTGCCAGCAGTTTATACGGGGACAATGAGCAGTACTTC,CASSLYGDNEQYF
TRBJ2-5,TRBV7-8,.,.,TGTGCCAGCAGCCATCTAAGGGCCACTGAGCAGTACTTC,CASSHLRATEQYF
TRBJ1-1,TRBV12-3/TRBV12-4,many,.,TGTGCCAGCAGTTTTGGCCGCGCGAACACTGAAGCTTTCTTT,CASSFGRANTEAFF
TRBJ2-7,TRBV5-1,.,.,TGCGCCAGCAGCTTGGACAGGGCACTCTCGGGAGAGCAGTACTTC,CASSLDRALSGEQYF